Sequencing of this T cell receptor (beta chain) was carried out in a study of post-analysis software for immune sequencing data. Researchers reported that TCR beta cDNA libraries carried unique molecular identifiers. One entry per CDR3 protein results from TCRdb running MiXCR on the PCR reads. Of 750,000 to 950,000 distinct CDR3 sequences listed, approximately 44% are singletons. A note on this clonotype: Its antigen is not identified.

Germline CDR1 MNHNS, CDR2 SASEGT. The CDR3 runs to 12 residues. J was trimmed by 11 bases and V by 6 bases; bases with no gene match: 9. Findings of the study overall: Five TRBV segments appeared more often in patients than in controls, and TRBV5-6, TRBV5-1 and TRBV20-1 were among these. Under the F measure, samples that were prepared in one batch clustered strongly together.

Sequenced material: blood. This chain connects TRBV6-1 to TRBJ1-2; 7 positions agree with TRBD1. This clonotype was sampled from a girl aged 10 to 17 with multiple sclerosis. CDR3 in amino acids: CASRPGQMVYTF. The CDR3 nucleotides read TGTGCCAGCAGGCCGGGACAGATGGTTTACACCTTC.